The sequence of this TCR beta chain was determined in a study of cytomegalovirus exposure and HLA in healthy donors. Study conclusions and caveats: Other equally common chains were less clonally expanded than HLA-associated TCR beta chains, a later analysis showed. Investigators reported about 160 TCR beta chains as tied to cytomegalovirus.

CDR3 length: 14 residues. With 6 bases clipped from V and 3 bases from J, the junction kept 5 bases outside the gene matches. Per germline, CDR1 MNHEY and CDR2 SVGAGI. On this clone itself: Its specificity is not known.

The PCR was carried out with 60 Vbeta primers and 13 Jbeta primers. Profiling relied on immunoSEQ multiplex PCR, and the TCRdb table lists in-frame clones only, not all of them. The sample includes approximately 160,000 clones, 80% seen only once; the top ten take roughly 4.5%. Source material: PBMCs. This rearrangement joins TRBV6-5 to TRBJ1-5; 7 bases align to TRBD1. The TCR sequence derives from a woman in her fifties or sixties in good health and CMV-seropositive. CDR3 region: CASSQGTDNQPQHF. The CDR3, as DNA: TGTGCCAGCAGCCAAGGGACAGACAATCAGCCCCAGCATTTT.